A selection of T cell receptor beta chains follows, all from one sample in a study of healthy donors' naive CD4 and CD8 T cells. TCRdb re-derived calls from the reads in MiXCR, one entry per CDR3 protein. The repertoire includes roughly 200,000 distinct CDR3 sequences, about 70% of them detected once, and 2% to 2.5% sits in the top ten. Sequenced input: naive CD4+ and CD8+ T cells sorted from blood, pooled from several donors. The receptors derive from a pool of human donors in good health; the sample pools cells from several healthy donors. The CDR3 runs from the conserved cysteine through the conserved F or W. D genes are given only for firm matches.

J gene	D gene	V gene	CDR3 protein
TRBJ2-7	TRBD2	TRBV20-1	CSATALSGRGEQYF
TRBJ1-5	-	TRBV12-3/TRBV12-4	CASSSRTQDQPQHF
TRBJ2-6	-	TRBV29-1	CSVQGAGANVLTF
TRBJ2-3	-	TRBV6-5	CASSPGRPTDTQYF
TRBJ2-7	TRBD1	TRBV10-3	CAINYDRGGEQYF
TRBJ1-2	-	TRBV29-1	CSVGGHYGYTF
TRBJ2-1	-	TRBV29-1	CSVCEVEQFF
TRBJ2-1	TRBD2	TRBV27	CASSSGTSGYNEQFF
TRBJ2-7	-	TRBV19	CASSYRVAYEQYF
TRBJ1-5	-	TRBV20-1	CSASGTNQPQHF
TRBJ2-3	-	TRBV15	CATSRDDMDESAQYF
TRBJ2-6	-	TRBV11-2	CASSSRGASSYSGANVLTF
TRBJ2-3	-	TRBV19	CASSIWTALESDTQYF
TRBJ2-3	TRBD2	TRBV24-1	CATSDKGLAGVDTQYF
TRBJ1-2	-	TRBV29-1	CSVEDRGRLSGYTF
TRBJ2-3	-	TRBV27	CASSYAGYTDTQYF
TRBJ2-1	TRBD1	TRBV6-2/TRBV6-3	CASSYGTGITEQFF
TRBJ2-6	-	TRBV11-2	CASSYNSGANVLTF
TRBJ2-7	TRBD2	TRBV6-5	CASLPASGSGREQYF
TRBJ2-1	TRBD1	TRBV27	CASSFGTGANEQFF
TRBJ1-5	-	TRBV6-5	CASIPGTAQPQHF
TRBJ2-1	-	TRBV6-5	CASSYGSPGLGNEQFF